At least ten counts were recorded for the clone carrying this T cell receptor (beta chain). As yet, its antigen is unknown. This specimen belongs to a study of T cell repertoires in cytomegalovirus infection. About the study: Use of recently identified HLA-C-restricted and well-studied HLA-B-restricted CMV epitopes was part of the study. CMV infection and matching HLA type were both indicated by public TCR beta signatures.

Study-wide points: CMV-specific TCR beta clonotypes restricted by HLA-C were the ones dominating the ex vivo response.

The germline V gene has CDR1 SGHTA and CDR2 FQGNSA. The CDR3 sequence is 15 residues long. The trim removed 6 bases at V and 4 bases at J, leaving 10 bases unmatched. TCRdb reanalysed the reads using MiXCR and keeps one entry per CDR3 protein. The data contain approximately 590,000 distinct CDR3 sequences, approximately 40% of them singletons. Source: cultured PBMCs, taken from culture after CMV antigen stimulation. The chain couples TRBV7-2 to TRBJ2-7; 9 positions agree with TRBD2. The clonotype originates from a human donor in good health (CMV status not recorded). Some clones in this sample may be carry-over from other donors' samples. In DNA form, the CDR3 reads TGTGCCAGCAGACCTCGACTAGCGGCGTCATACGAGCAGTACTTC. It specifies CASRPRLAASYEQYF.